The sequence of this T cell receptor (beta chain) was determined in a study of blood T cell repertoires in COVID-19. Study background: Sites in the United States, Italy and Spain provided acute and convalescent COVID-19 samples.

TCRdb's copy holds only in-frame clones and misses some; the assay was immunoSEQ multiplex PCR. The sample lists about 70,000 clones, 75% to 85% occurring once. Trimming left V 4 bases short and J 2 bases short, with 18 bases between. The CDR3 totals 16 residues. Per the germline V gene, CDR1 is SGHRS and CDR2 is YFSETQ. The sequenced sample was peripheral blood. This clonotype was sampled from a woman aged 60-75 years with acute or convalescent COVID-19. V usage is TRBV5-1 and J usage is TRBJ1-2, with D maybe TRBD1 (5 bases). As DNA, the CDR3 is TGCGCCAGCAGCCCTGGCCTCTTCCGGGGGAACTATGGCTACACCTTC. Encoded protein: CASSPGLFRGNYGYTF. Supplemented by reference TRBV5-1 and TRBJ1-2, the full variable domain reads KAGVTQTPRYLIKTRGQQVTLSCSPISGHRSVSWYQQTPGQGLQFLFEYFSETQRNKGNFPGRFSGRQFSNSRSEMNVSTLELGDSALYLCASSPGLFRGNYGYTFGSGTRLTVV.